The 27 T cell receptor beta chains below come from one sample, sequenced in a study of T cell responses to AZD1222 COVID-19 vaccine. TCRdb's table, derived via immunoSEQ multiplex PCR, lists solely in-frame clones and lacks some. The sample includes 150,000 to 170,000 clones, more than 75% seen only once; the top ten take under 20%. The sequencing used peripheral blood, collected on day 0 of AZD1222 vaccination. These receptors were taken from an adult in good health.

The V gene is TRBV27, the J gene TRBJ1-2; TRBD1 agrees at 7 bases. Unmatched junction bases numbered 12, after V lost 6 bases and J lost 5 bases. The CDR3 extends over 15 amino acids. Germline loops: CDR1 MNHEY, CDR2 SMNVEV (reference sequence). The CDR3 is CASRLRQGHPYGYTF. The DNA for the CDR3 is TGTGCCAGCAGACTCCGACAGGGTCATCCATATGGCTACACCTTC.

This sequence joins TRBV28 and TRBJ1-1; D is unresolved. The ends were cut back, 6 bases at V and 3 bases at J, with 17 bases in the middle. This CDR3 comprises 15 residues. Germline assignment: CDR1 MDHEN and CDR2 SYDVKM. In DNA, the CDR3 is TGTGCCAGCAGCCATCCCTCCCGGGCGGACACTGAAGCTTTCTTT. Its protein product is CASSHPSRADTEAFF. The entire variable domain, with the rest obtained from reference TRBV28 and TRBJ1-1, is as follows: DVKVTQSSRYLVKRTGEKVFLECVQDMDHENMFWYRQDPGLGLRLIYFSYDVKMKEKGDIPEGYSVSREKKERFSLILESASTNQTSMYLCASSHPSRADTEAFFGQGTRLTVV.

The chain recombines TRBV5-6 with TRBJ1-1, with 7 bases fitting TRBD1. V shed 4 bases and J 4 bases; nucleotides not matched to a gene: 10. Germline V gene sequence: CDR1 SGHDT, CDR2 YYEEEE. The CDR3 covers 15 residues. The CDR3 reads CASSPRQGELTEAFF. The CDR3 DNA sequence: TGTGCCAGCAGCCCGAGACAGGGAGAGCTCACTGAAGCTTTCTTT. Full variable domain (rest looked up from reference TRBV5-6 and TRBJ1-1): DAGVTQSPTHLIKTRGQQVTLRCSPKSGHDTVSWYQQALGQGPQFIFQYYEEEERQRGNFPDRFSGHQFPNYSSELNVNALLLGDSALYLCASSPRQGELTEAFFGQGTRLTVV.

The J gene is TRBJ1-5, the V gene TRBV19; no definite D call. V was clipped by 4 bases and J by 1 base, with 14 bases between them. The CDR3 runs to 16 residues. CDR1 is LNHDA, CDR2 SQIVND, per germline (reference sequence). The CDR3 is CASSKTPIRSNQPQHF. The CDR3 nucleotides are TGTGCCAGTAGTAAAACCCCAATTAGAAGCAATCAGCCCCAGCATTTT.

The chain combines TRBV11-1 with TRBJ2-2; D is perhaps TRBD1 (6 bases). Germline-derived CDR1 and CDR2 are SGHAT and FQDESV (reference sequence). The CDR3 covers 13 residues. V gave up 2 bases and J gave up 5 bases, with 6 bases separating them. The CDR3: CASSLQGTGELFF. For the CDR3, the DNA is TGTGCCAGCAGCTTACAGGGGACCGGGGAGCTGTTTTTT. Based on the CDR3 plus reference TRBV11-1 and TRBJ2-2, the full variable domain is EAEVAQSPRYKITEKSQAVAFWCDPISGHATLYWYRQILGQGPELLVQFQDESVVDDSQLPKDRFSAERLKGVDSTLKIQPAELGDSAMYLCASSLQGTGELFFGEGSRLTVL.

The DNA of the CDR3 is TGTGCCAGCAGCGCCCGGACTAGCGGGGTGGTCTACAATGAGCAGTTCTTC. This translates into CASSARTSGVVYNEQFF. The J gene is TRBJ2-1, the V gene TRBV9; 12 bases agree with TRBD2. Unmatched junction bases numbered 7, after V lost 3 bases and J lost 3 bases. Germline V gene sequence: CDR1 SGDLS, CDR2 YYNGEE. The CDR3 is 17 residues long.

The V call is TRBV27, the J call TRBJ1-5; a weak D match, TRBD1 (6 bases). There are 17 residues in the CDR3. Germline CDR1 and CDR2: MNHEY and SMNVEV (reference sequence). Trimming stripped 8 bases from V and 0 bases from J, with 20 bases between. The CDR3 nucleotides read TGTGCCAGCCGGTTAAGAGGGGGAAGTAATAGCAATCAGCCCCAGCATTTT. Protein product: CASRLRGGSNSNQPQHF.

V usage is TRBV6-5 and J usage is TRBJ1-2, with D hard to call. CDR1 and CDR2 (germline): MNHEY, SVGAGI. The length of the CDR3 is 14 residues. Trimming pared 6 bases from V and 2 bases from J, leaving 13 bases between. CDR3 DNA: TGTGCCAGCAGGGCGCCGGGTTCCAACTATGGCTACACCTTC. It specifies CASRAPGSNYGYTF.

In its sample, this clone was seen once. CDR3 DNA: TGTGCCAGTAGACAGCGACATCAGCCCCAGCATTTT. This sequence encodes CASRQRHQPQHF. The chain has TRBV19 and TRBJ1-5; no clear D. V dropped 6 bases and J dropped 5 bases, with 8 bases sitting between them. Germline CDR1 reads LNHDA; CDR2 reads SQIVND (reference sequence). The CDR3 totals 12 residues.

The rearrangement links TRBV7-9 to TRBJ1-1; D gene uncertain. CDR3 length equals 12 residues. From germline, CDR1 is SEHNR and CDR2 FQNEAQ (reference sequence). Trimming removed 7 bases at V and 9 bases at J, with 15 bases between. CDR3 DNA: TGTGCCAGCACCATCAGACGGCAAAAAGCTTTCTTT. Residues: CASTIRRQKAFF.

The chain links TRBV5-5 to TRBJ2-7, with TRBD2 identical over 9 bases. The CDR3 spans 18 residues. Germline trimming cut 4 bases from V and 4 bases from J; bases unmatched to any gene: 18. Germline V gene data show CDR1 as SGHKS and CDR2 as YYEKEE (reference sequence). The CDR3 DNA reads as TGTGCCAGCAGCCGACTGCCCATAGCGGGAGAGAAAGGATACGAGCAGTACTTC. This encodes CASSRLPIAGEKGYEQYF.

The chain employs TRBV15 and TRBJ1-1, with D perhaps matching TRBD1 (6 bases). There are 16 residues in the CDR3. Per the germline V gene, CDR1 is LNHNV and CDR2 is YYDKDF (reference sequence). Trimming removed 1 base at V and 3 bases at J, with 15 bases between. The CDR3: CATSRGGTRWDTEAFF. The CDR3 DNA is TGTGCCACCAGCAGAGGAGGGACACGGTGGGACACTGAAGCTTTCTTT.

In regard to this clone: Other nucleotide sequences from this sample produce the same CDR3. The CDR3 nucleotides are TGTGCCATCAGTGAGGCGGGGGACACTGAAGCTTTCTTT. The encoded protein is CAISEAGDTEAFF. This chain uses TRBV10-3 with TRBJ1-1; tentative D call: TRBD1 (5 bases). The CDR3 totals 13 residues. Germline values: CDR1 ENHRY, CDR2 SYGVKD. With 2 bases removed from V and 3 bases from J, the gap between germline ends came to 7 bases.

The V and J genes are TRBV4-1 and TRBJ1-6, with D perhaps TRBD1 (5 bases). This CDR3 is built from 15 residues. V dropped 4 bases and J dropped 6 bases, with 13 bases sitting between them. Germline V gene lookup returns CDR1 MGHRA and CDR2 YSYEKL. The CDR3 DNA reads TGCGCCAGCAGCCCCCAGACGGGGCTTAATTCACCCCTCCACTTT. Residues: CASSPQTGLNSPLHF.

V and J are TRBV19 and TRBJ2-7; D is undetermined. V dropped 4 bases and J dropped 2 bases, with 6 bases sitting between them. The CDR3 contains 12 residues. The germline CDR1 and CDR2 sequences are LNHDA and SQIVND (reference sequence). The CDR3 spells CASSTSPYEQYF. The CDR3, as DNA: TGTGCCAGTAGTACGAGCCCCTACGAGCAGTACTTC.

This clone was recorded once. The chain links TRBV5-1 to TRBJ1-4; D gene ambiguous. With 4 bases removed from V and 2 bases from J, the gap between germline ends came to 9 bases. The length of the CDR3 is 14 residues. CDR1 is SGHRS and CDR2 is YFSETQ in the germline V gene. Written as DNA, the CDR3 is TGCGCCAGCAGCCTAGGGAGTACTAATGAAAAACTGTTTTTT. Protein product: CASSLGSTNEKLFF.

The chain joins TRBV27 to TRBJ1-4; D gene ambiguous. V was clipped by 6 bases and J by 0 bases, with 8 bases between them. CDR3 length equals 14 residues. Germline V CDR1 and CDR2: MNHEY, SMNVEV (reference sequence). The CDR3 DNA follows: TGTGCCAGCAGGACTCTAGCAACTAATGAAAAACTGTTTTTT. It specifies CASRTLATNEKLFF.

This rearrangement joins TRBV7-2 to TRBJ1-5; D is unclear. The V end lost 1 base, the J end lost 6 bases, and 13 bases lay between the germline ends. From germline, CDR1 is SGHTA and CDR2 FQGNSA. This CDR3 has 15 amino acids. CDR3 residues: CASSLGRGSGQPQHF. CDR3 nucleotide sequence: TGTGCCAGCAGCTTAGGGCGGGGTTCCGGTCAGCCCCAGCATTTT.

The chain links TRBV18 to TRBJ1-5; D gene ambiguous. The length of the CDR3 is 14 residues. CDR1 and CDR2 from the germline V gene are KGHSH and LQKENI. V lost 3 bases, J lost 6 bases, and 12 bases lay in between. The CDR3 DNA sequence: TGTGCCAGCTCACCTGAAGGGTTGGGTCAGCCCCAGCATTTT. It encodes CASSPEGLGQPQHF.

The sample holds one count of this clone. The chain joins TRBV5-1 to TRBJ2-7; unclear D gene. The V gene's germline CDR1 is SGHRS and CDR2 YFSETQ. Trimming removed 4 bases at V and 4 bases at J, with 9 bases between. This CDR3 has 12 amino acids. In DNA, the CDR3 is TGCGCCAGCAGCCCCGACGCTTACGAGCAGTACTTC. Translated: CASSPDAYEQYF.

The genes are TRBV28 and TRBJ1-5; D is uncertain. The germline V and J ends were trimmed by 4 bases and 4 bases, with 5 bases remaining between them. CDR3 length: 12 amino acids. The germline CDR1 and CDR2 sequences are MDHEN and SYDVKM. This chain's CDR3 is CASSWGNQPQHF. CDR3 in DNA: TGTGCCAGCAGTTGGGGAAATCAGCCCCAGCATTTT.

The rearrangement joins TRBV9 to TRBJ1-1, with D unclear. Germline V gene sequence: CDR1 SGDLS, CDR2 YYNGEE. The CDR3 contains 12 residues. Trimming pared 4 bases from V and 4 bases from J, leaving 8 bases between. This chain's CDR3 is CASSPEGTEAFF. Written as DNA, the CDR3 is TGTGCCAGCAGCCCAGAGGGCACTGAAGCTTTCTTT. Full variable domain (remainder filled in from reference TRBV9 and TRBJ1-1): DSGVTQTPKHLITATGQRVTLRCSPRSGDLSVYWYQQSLDQGLQFLIQYYNGEERAKGNILERFSAQQFPDLHSELNLSSLELGDSALYFCASSPEGTEAFFGQGTRLTVV.

This sequence joins TRBV5-1 and TRBJ1-1, with D perhaps TRBD1 (5 bases). Between the trimmed V and J ends, which lost 4 bases and 2 bases, there was a span of 12 bases. From germline, CDR1 is SGHRS and CDR2 YFSETQ. The CDR3 runs to 14 residues. The CDR3 loop is CASSGGGPNTEAFF. The CDR3 bases are TGCGCCAGCAGCGGGGGAGGACCTAACACTGAAGCTTTCTTT.

V is TRBV7-3 and J is TRBJ2-3; perhaps D is TRBD1 or TRBD2 (6 bases each). The germline V gene encodes CDR1 SGHTA and CDR2 FQGTGA. The V end lost 3 bases, the J end lost 6 bases, and 13 bases lay between the germline ends. This CDR3 contains 14 residues. In DNA, the CDR3 is TGTGCCAGCAGCTTTTTCGGGGGCGGGGATACGCAGTATTTT. The encoded protein is CASSFFGGGDTQYF. Full variable domain (missing parts from reference TRBV7-3 and TRBJ2-3): GAGVSQTPSNKVTEKGKYVELRCDPISGHTALYWYRQSLGQGPEFLIYFQGTGAADDSGLPNDRFFAVRPEGSVSTLKIQRTERGDSAVYLCASSFFGGGDTQYFGPGTRLTVL.

This chain links TRBV11-3 with TRBJ2-1, with D perhaps TRBD1 (6 bases). The V and J ends lost 9 bases and 4 bases respectively, with 16 bases between them. CDR3 length: 14 residues. Per the germline V gene, CDR1 is SGHNT and CDR2 is YENEEA. As DNA, the CDR3 is TGTGCCAGTAAAACCGGGACATCATACAATGAGCAGTTCTTC. It is translated as CASKTGTSYNEQFF.

This chain joins TRBV29-1 and TRBJ1-1; D ambiguous. Deletions cut 2 bases from V and 3 bases from J, with 13 bases between. The germline V gene encodes CDR1 SQVTM and CDR2 ANQGSEA. The CDR3 runs to 14 residues. The CDR3 sequence is CSVEMKSGYTEAFF. The CDR3 DNA follows: TGCAGCGTTGAAATGAAGTCGGGGTACACTGAAGCTTTCTTT.

V gene TRBV28 combines with J gene TRBJ1-1; no reliable D call. The CDR3 length is 14 residues. Germline CDR1 and CDR2: MDHEN and SYDVKM. V was trimmed by 6 bases and J by 0 bases, leaving 11 bases between them. DNA for the CDR3: TGTGCCAGCAGAGTCGAGAGGATGAACACTGAAGCTTTCTTT. The encoded protein is CASRVERMNTEAFF.